Shown below are 31 T cell receptor beta chains from a single sample sequenced in a study of long-term antiretroviral therapy in people with HIV. The libraries were made with immunoSEQ v3.0 at survey level. Sequenced by immunoSEQ multiplex PCR; TCRdb stores in-frame clones only, minus some. The sample contains tens of thousands of clones, 80% of which appear only once. The sample here was unsorted PBMCs, taken 3.4 years after starting antiretroviral therapy. These receptor sequences come from a man aged 30-40 years with HIV.

By frequency in the sample, this clone is medium-sized. The CDR3 DNA is TGTGCCAGCTCCCGACAGGGGGTAAGCTGGACAGATACGCAGTATTTT. Translation gives CASSRQGVSWTDTQYF. This sequence joins TRBV18 and TRBJ2-3; 9 nucleotides agree with TRBD1. Losses at the gene ends were 6 bases for V and 3 bases for J; bases not matched to a gene: 10. There are 16 residues in the CDR3. The germline gives CDR1 KGHSH, CDR2 LQKENI.

This rearrangement joins TRBV7-8 to TRBJ2-3; 10 positions agree with TRBD1. This CDR3 comprises 15 residues. J was trimmed by 2 bases and V by 5 bases; bases with no gene match: 4. Per germline, CDR1 SGHVS and CDR2 FQNEAQ. The CDR3 region is CASSPGQGNTDTQYF. CDR3 in DNA: TGTGCCAGCAGCCCGGGACAGGGGAACACAGATACGCAGTATTTT.

V gene TRBV5-1 combines with J gene TRBJ2-1, with TRBD2 matching 12 bases. With V trimmed by 0 bases and J by 0 bases, 10 bases remained unmatched. CDR3 length: 20 amino acids. From germline, CDR1 is SGHRS and CDR2 YFSETQ. The DNA for the CDR3 is TGCGCCAGCAGCTTGGGGCTAGCGGGAGGGCCGGTGGGCTCCTACAATGAGCAGTTCTTC. Protein: CASSLGLAGGPVGSYNEQFF.

This chain links TRBV19 with TRBJ1-5; D gene unclear. The germline CDR1 and CDR2 sequences are LNHDA and SQIVND (reference sequence). The V end was cut by 5 bases, the J end by 4 bases, with 15 bases between. The CDR3 loop spans 15 amino acids. DNA of the CDR3: TGTGCCAGTAGTGAACTCCGGGGTCGTAATCAGCCCCAGCATTTT. It encodes CASSELRGRNQPQHF.

V usage is TRBV19 and J usage is TRBJ2-7, with a possible D match to TRBD1 (5 bases). The CDR3 loop spans 15 amino acids. The germline gives CDR1 LNHDA, CDR2 SQIVND (reference sequence). Trimming stripped 6 bases from V and 0 bases from J, with 15 bases between. CDR3 region: CASSLRGYSSYEQYF. In nucleotides, the CDR3 is TGTGCCAGTAGCCTTAGGGGATACAGCTCCTACGAGCAGTACTTC.

This clone appeared once. The genes are TRBV27 and TRBJ2-7; 7 positions agree with TRBD1. Germline CDR1 reads MNHEY; CDR2 reads SMNVEV (reference sequence). V was clipped by 1 base and J by 0 bases; unmatched bases: 9. The CDR3 is made up of 17 amino acids. The DNA of the CDR3 is TGTGCCAGCAGTTTATTATTCGGGACAGATAACTCCTACGAGCAGTACTTC. It codes for CASSLLFGTDNSYEQYF.

The V call is TRBV27, the J call TRBJ2-7; 7 bases align to TRBD1. The CDR3 is made up of 16 amino acids. Germline CDR1 MNHEY, CDR2 SMNVEV (reference sequence). Trimming cost V 4 bases and J 4 bases; bases outside gene matches: 13. The CDR3 DNA is TGTGCCAGCAGTTCGGCCCCCGGGACAGCTATATACGAGCAGTACTTC. Protein product: CASSSAPGTAIYEQYF.

V and J are TRBV5-1 and TRBJ2-1; 8 bases are a match to TRBD2. Germline V lookup: CDR1 SGHRS, CDR2 YFSETQ. Germline trimming cut 1 base from V and 0 bases from J; bases unmatched to any gene: 6. The CDR3 spans 17 residues. CDR3 DNA: TGCGCCAGCAGCTTGTTTGGCGGGGGGAGCTCCTACAATGAGCAGTTCTTC. Protein sequence: CASSLFGGGSSYNEQFF.

The gene calls are TRBV9 and TRBJ1-1, with TRBD1 as a possible D gene (5 bases). The CDR3 extends over 14 amino acids. CDR1 SGDLS and CDR2 YYNGEE come from the germline V gene. The ends were cut back, 3 bases at V and 1 base at J, with 10 bases in the middle. The chain's CDR3 is CASSGGRQNTEAFF. DNA for the CDR3: TGTGCCAGCAGCGGGGGGAGGCAGAACACTGAAGCTTTCTTT. The variable domain in full, with the rest retrieved from reference TRBV9 and TRBJ1-1, is DSGVTQTPKHLITATGQRVTLRCSPRSGDLSVYWYQQSLDQGLQFLIQYYNGEERAKGNILERFSAQQFPDLHSELNLSSLELGDSALYFCASSGGRQNTEAFFGQGTRLTVV.

In DNA, the CDR3 is TGTGCCAGCAGCCTCGGGCCCGTCTCCAATGAGCAGTTCTTC. Translation gives CASSLGPVSNEQFF. The gene calls are TRBV11-3 and TRBJ2-1, with D hard to call. This CDR3 region has 14 residues. The germline gives CDR1 SGHNT, CDR2 YENEEA. V lost 5 bases, J lost 6 bases, and 14 bases lay in between.

This chain links TRBV10-3 with TRBJ2-7, with TRBD1 identical over 11 bases. The CDR3 extends over 14 amino acids. V trimming: 6 bases; J trimming: 5 bases; junction bases outside the gene matches: 6. Germline V CDR1 and CDR2: ENHRY, SYGVKD. The CDR3 DNA is TGTGCCATCAGGAAGGGACAGGGGGTAAACGAGCAGTACTTC. Amino acids: CAIRKGQGVNEQYF.

The V gene is TRBV4-1, the J gene TRBJ2-7; D gene unclear. The V end was cut by 1 base, the J end by 3 bases, with 7 bases between. The CDR3 consists of 13 residues. Germline V CDR1 and CDR2: MGHRA, YSYEKL. CDR3 region: CASSQATNYEQYF. The CDR3 DNA follows: TGCGCCAGCAGCCAAGCCACAAACTACGAGCAGTACTTC.

The CDR3 DNA reads TGTGCCAGCAGCTTAGATCGGATCGGCCCTAAAAACATTCAGTACTTC. It translates to CASSLDRIGPKNIQYF. The chain couples TRBV7-9 to TRBJ2-4; D gene uncertain. Per the germline V gene, CDR1 is SEHNR and CDR2 is FQNEAQ (reference sequence). The CDR3 is 16 residues long. Deletions cut 1 base from V and 4 bases from J, with 14 bases between.

CDR3 DNA: TGCAGCGTTGAAGGGGTTCAGGGACTCCAAGAGACCCAGTACTTC. This gives the protein CSVEGVQGLQETQYF. This chain links TRBV29-1 with TRBJ2-5; tentative D call: TRBD2 (6 bases). The germline gives CDR1 SQVTM, CDR2 ANQGSEA. V dropped 1 base and J dropped 1 base, with 13 bases sitting between them. The CDR3 covers 15 residues.

This clone was seen more than once but under ten times. The chain carries TRBV7-7 and TRBJ2-7; D gene unclear. The CDR3 has 14 residues. Germline V lookup: CDR1 SSHAT, CDR2 FNYEAQ (reference sequence). V lost 0 bases to trimming and J lost 5 bases, with 11 bases between them. CDR3 sequence reads: CASSLALGADEQYF. CDR3 in DNA: TGTGCCAGCAGCTTAGCGCTCGGTGCTGACGAGCAGTACTTC.

CDR3 loop: CASSTRTGWYYGYTF. The CDR3 DNA is TGCGCCAGCAGCACCCGGACAGGGTGGTACTATGGCTACACCTTC. The chain couples TRBV4-3 to TRBJ1-2; 8 bases map to TRBD1. The V and J ends lost 5 bases and 3 bases, in that order; junction bases with no gene match: 8. The germline V gene encodes CDR1 LGHNA and CDR2 YSLEER. This CDR3 is 15 amino acids long.

The CDR3 sequence is CASSHRQTTGELFF. The CDR3 bases are TGTGCCAGCAGCCACAGACAGACCACCGGGGAGCTGTTTTTT. The chain employs TRBV7-9 and TRBJ2-2, with D perhaps matching TRBD1 (5 bases). Germline V gives CDR1 SEHNR, CDR2 FQNEAQ (reference sequence). Trimming removed 5 bases at V and 4 bases at J, with 11 bases between. The CDR3 is 14 amino acids.

V usage is TRBV9 and J usage is TRBJ2-2; 7 bases map to TRBD1. Trimming took 3 bases from V and 4 from J; bases not matched to a gene: 6. CDR3 size: 15 residues. Per germline, CDR1 SGDLS and CDR2 YYNGEE. The CDR3 coding sequence is TGTGCCAGCAGCGCCACACAGGGGCCCACCGGGGAGCTGTTTTTT. Protein product: CASSATQGPTGELFF. Together with reference TRBV9 and TRBJ2-2, the CDR3 gives the full variable domain: DSGVTQTPKHLITATGQRVTLRCSPRSGDLSVYWYQQSLDQGLQFLIQYYNGEERAKGNILERFSAQQFPDLHSELNLSSLELGDSALYFCASSATQGPTGELFFGEGSRLTVL.

The genes are TRBV28 and TRBJ2-4; TRBD2 is a possible D gene (5 bases). V lost 6 bases, J lost 6 bases, and 18 bases lay in between. Germline CDR1 is MDHEN and CDR2 is SYDVKM. The CDR3 is 15 amino acids. The CDR3 loop is CASSRTLGLRNIQYF. The CDR3 nucleotides are TGTGCCAGCAGCCGAACGCTTGGACTGAGAAACATTCAGTACTTC.

This rearrangement joins TRBV10-3 to TRBJ2-5, with 11 bases identical to TRBD2. The V gene end was trimmed by 6 bases and the J gene end by 5 bases; junction bases not matched to a gene: 8. The CDR3 spans 15 residues. Germline CDR1 is ENHRY and CDR2 is SYGVKD. The CDR3 spells CAIRELAGGRETQYF. Written as DNA, the CDR3 is TGTGCCATCAGGGAGCTAGCGGGAGGCCGTGAGACCCAGTACTTC.

This rearrangement joins TRBV6-6 to TRBJ2-3; TRBD2 agrees at 7 bases. This CDR3 has 16 residues. V lost 4 bases, J lost 1 base, and 8 bases stayed unmatched. Germline V gene sequence: CDR1 MNHNY, CDR2 SVGAGI (reference sequence). In DNA, the CDR3 is TGTGCCAGCAGTTCAATAGCGGGTTCTGGCACAGATACGCAGTATTTT. Protein sequence: CASSSIAGSGTDTQYF.

A note on this clone: The limits of the CDR3 on the DNA are not certain, so only TCRdb's listed CDR3 is given. This chain links TRBV6-1 with TRBJ1-4; the table gives TRBD1 as D, unverified against the DNA. Germline loops: CDR1 MNHNS, CDR2 SASEGT. The CDR3 sequence runs 15 residues, both termini included. The CDR3: CASSSSTGSNEKLFF.

The V and J genes are TRBV20-1 and TRBJ2-7; D gene unclear. Germline CDR1 is DFQATT and CDR2 is SNEGSKA (reference sequence). CDR3 length: 11 amino acids. Trimming left V 0 bases short and J 6 bases short, with 6 bases between. In nucleotides, the CDR3 is TGCAGTGCTAGAGATTGGGGCGAGCAGTACTTC. It translates to CSARDWGEQYF.

The V and J genes are TRBV6-6 and TRBJ1-1, with TRBD1 identical over 7 bases. V shed 11 bases, J shed 3 bases, and the junction held 12 bases outside the gene matches. The CDR3 has 14 amino acids. Germline V gene lookup returns CDR1 MNHNY and CDR2 SVGAGI (reference sequence). The CDR3 DNA sequence: TGTGCCGTACATAGACAGGGCTATTACACTGAAGCTTTCTTT. Its translation is CAVHRQGYYTEAFF.

The V gene is TRBV11-1, the J gene TRBJ2-1; 7 bases agree with TRBD1. Germline CDR1 is SGHAT and CDR2 is FQDESV (reference sequence). Trimming removed 2 bases from V and 4 bases from J; junction bases left unmatched: 8. There are 16 residues in the CDR3. CDR3 sequence reads: CASSLMRGRGYNEQFF. CDR3 bases: TGTGCCAGCAGCTTAATGAGGGGGCGCGGTTACAATGAGCAGTTCTTC.

This clone came up a few times. V is TRBV11-3 and J is TRBJ2-1; a weak D match, TRBD2 (6 bases). Trimming removed 5 bases from V and 6 bases from J, with 17 bases in between. This CDR3 region has 15 residues. CDR1 SGHNT and CDR2 YENEEA come from the germline V gene. The CDR3 protein is CASSAKRAGLNEQFF. For the CDR3, the DNA is TGTGCCAGCAGCGCAAAGCGAGCGGGCCTCAATGAGCAGTTCTTC. The full variable domain, in which reference TRBV11-3 and TRBJ2-1 provide the parts outside the CDR3, is EAGVVQSPRYKIIEKKQPVAFWCNPISGHNTLYWYLQNLGQGPELLIRYENEEAVDDSQLPKDRFSAERLKGVDSTLKIQPAELGDSAVYLCASSAKRAGLNEQFFGPGTRLTVL.

The chain links TRBV27 to TRBJ2-4, with 8 bases matching TRBD1. The V and J ends lost 1 base and 1 base, in that order; junction bases with no gene match: 9. Germline CDR1 is MNHEY and CDR2 is SMNVEV (reference sequence). This CDR3 has 18 amino acids. This CDR3 reads CASSLYYPDRAAKNIQYF. The CDR3 DNA reads TGTGCCAGCAGTTTATACTATCCGGACAGGGCTGCCAAAAACATTCAGTACTTC.

The chain has TRBV27 and TRBJ1-3; no clear D gene. CDR3 length equals 14 residues. Trimming left V 6 bases short and J 0 bases short, with 9 bases between. The V gene's germline CDR1 is MNHEY and CDR2 SMNVEV (reference sequence). The CDR3 coding sequence is TGTGCCAGCAGCCGCGGGTACTCTGGAAACACCATATATTTT. Its protein product is CASSRGYSGNTIYF.

The gene calls are TRBV7-2 and TRBJ2-7, with 14 bases fitting TRBD2. V shed 5 bases and J 7 bases; nucleotides not matched to a gene: 10. The CDR3 has 16 amino acids. Germline CDR1 and CDR2: SGHTA and FQGNSA. CDR3 in amino acids: CASSPGLAGALGEQYF. In DNA form, the CDR3 reads TGTGCCAGCAGCCCGGGACTAGCGGGAGCGTTGGGTGAGCAGTACTTC.

DNA for the CDR3: TGCGCCAGCAGCCAGGCGGAAAACTCTGGAAACACCATATATTTT. Its protein is CASSQAENSGNTIYF. V usage is TRBV4-1 and J usage is TRBJ1-3, with no clear D. CDR3 length: 15 residues. Germline CDR1 and CDR2: MGHRA and YSYEKL. V was clipped by 3 bases and J by 0 bases, with 9 bases between them.

The V call is TRBV5-4, the J call TRBJ2-5, with unresolved D. From germline, CDR1 is SGHNT and CDR2 YYREEE (reference sequence). Trimming took off 4 bases at V and 0 bases at J, with 13 bases between the two ends. The CDR3 consists of 15 residues. CDR3 sequence reads: CASSLGLKNQETQYF. The CDR3 nucleotides are TGTGCCAGCAGCCTCGGGCTCAAGAACCAAGAGACCCAGTACTTC.